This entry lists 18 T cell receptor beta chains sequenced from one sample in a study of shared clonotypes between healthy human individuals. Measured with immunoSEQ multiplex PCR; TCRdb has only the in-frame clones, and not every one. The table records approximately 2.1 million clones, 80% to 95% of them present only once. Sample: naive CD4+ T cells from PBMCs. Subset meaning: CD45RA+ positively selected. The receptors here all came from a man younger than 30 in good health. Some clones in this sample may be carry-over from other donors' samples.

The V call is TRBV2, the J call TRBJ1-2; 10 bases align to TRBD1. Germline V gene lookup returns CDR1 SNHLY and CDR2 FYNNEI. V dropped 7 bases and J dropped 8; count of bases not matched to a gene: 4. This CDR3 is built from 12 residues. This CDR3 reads CASIRDRGGYTF. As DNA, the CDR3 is TGTGCCAGCATAAGGGACAGGGGAGGCTACACCTTC.

CDR3 in amino acids: CASSSGRSLPPNEQFF. DNA of the CDR3: TGTGCCAGCAGCTCCGGACGGAGCCTTCCACCCAATGAGCAGTTCTTC. The chain recombines TRBV7-9 with TRBJ2-1; D gene uncertain. Germline V CDR1 and CDR2: SEHNR, FQNEAQ (reference sequence). V lost 4 bases to trimming and J lost 6 bases, with 19 bases between them. The CDR3 contains 16 residues.

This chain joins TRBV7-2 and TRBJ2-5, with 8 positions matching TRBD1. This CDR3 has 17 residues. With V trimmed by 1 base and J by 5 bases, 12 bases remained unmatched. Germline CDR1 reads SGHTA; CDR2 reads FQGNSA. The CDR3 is CASSLDLSRGLYETQYF. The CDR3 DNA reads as TGTGCCAGCAGCTTAGATTTGTCCAGGGGGCTTTATGAGACCCAGTACTTC.

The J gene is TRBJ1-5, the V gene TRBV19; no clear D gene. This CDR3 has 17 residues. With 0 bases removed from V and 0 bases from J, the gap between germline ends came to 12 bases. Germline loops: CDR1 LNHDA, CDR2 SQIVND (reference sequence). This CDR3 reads CASSIDRTRNSNQPQHF. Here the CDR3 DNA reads TGTGCCAGTAGTATAGATCGGACGCGGAATAGCAATCAGCCCCAGCATTTT.

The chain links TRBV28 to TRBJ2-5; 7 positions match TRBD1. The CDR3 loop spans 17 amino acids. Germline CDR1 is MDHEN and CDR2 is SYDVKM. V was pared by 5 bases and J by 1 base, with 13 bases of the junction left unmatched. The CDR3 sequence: CASSPSWGQSLQETQYF. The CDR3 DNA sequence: TGTGCCAGCAGTCCATCGTGGGGACAGTCCCTCCAAGAGACCCAGTACTTC.

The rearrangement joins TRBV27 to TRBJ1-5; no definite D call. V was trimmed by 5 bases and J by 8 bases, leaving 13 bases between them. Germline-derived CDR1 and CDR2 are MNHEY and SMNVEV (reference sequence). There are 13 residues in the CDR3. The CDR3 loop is CASSARRGEPQHF. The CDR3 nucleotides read TGTGCCAGCAGTGCTAGACGGGGTGAGCCCCAGCATTTT.

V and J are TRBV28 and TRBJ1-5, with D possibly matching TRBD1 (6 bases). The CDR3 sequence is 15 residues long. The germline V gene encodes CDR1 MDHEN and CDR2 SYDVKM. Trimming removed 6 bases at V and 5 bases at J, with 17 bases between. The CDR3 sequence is CASRRTDTTYQPQHF. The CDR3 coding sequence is TGTGCCAGCAGAAGGACAGACACCACCTATCAGCCCCAGCATTTT.

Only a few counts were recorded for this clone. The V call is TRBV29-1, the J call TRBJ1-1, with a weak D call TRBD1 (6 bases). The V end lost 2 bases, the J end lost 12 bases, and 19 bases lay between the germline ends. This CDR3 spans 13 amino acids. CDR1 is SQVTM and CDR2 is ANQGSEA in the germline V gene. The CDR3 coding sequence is TGCAGCGTTGAACGGGGTAAGGACAGCAACTCTTTCTTT. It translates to CSVERGKDSNSFF.

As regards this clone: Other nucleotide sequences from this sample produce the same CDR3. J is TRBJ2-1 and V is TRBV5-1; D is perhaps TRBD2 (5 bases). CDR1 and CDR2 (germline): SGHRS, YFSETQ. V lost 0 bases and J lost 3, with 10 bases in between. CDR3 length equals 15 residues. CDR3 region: CASSLELADYNEQFF. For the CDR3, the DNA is TGCGCCAGCAGCTTGGAGCTAGCCGACTACAATGAGCAGTTCTTC.

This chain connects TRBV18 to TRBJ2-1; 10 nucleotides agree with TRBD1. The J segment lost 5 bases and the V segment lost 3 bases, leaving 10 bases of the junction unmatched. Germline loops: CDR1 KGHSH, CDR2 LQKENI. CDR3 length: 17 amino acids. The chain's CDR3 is CASSPRRDRGSHNEQFF. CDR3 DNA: TGTGCCAGCTCACCTCGACGGGACAGGGGTTCCCACAATGAGCAGTTCTTC.

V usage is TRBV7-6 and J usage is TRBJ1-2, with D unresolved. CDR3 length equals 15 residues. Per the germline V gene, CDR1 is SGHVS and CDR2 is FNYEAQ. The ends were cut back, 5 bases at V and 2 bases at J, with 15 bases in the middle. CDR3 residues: CASSPIATTNYGYTF. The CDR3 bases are TGTGCCAGCAGCCCGATTGCAACGACGAACTATGGCTACACCTTC.

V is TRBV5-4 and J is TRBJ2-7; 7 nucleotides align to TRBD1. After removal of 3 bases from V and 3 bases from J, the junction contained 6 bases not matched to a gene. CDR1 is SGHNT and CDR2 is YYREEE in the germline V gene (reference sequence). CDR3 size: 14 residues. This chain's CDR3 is CASSSNRGLYEQYF. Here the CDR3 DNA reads TGTGCCAGCAGCTCCAACAGGGGCCTCTACGAGCAGTACTTC.

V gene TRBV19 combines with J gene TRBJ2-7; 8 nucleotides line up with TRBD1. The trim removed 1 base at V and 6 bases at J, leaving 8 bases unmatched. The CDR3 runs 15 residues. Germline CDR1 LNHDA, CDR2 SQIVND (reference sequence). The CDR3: CASSIADRGLGEQYF. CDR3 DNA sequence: TGTGCCAGTAGTATAGCCGACAGGGGACTGGGCGAGCAGTACTTC.

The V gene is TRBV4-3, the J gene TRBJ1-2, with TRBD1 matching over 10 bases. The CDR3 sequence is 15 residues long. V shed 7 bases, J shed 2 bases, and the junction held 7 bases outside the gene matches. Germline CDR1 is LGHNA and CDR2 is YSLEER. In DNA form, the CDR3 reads TGCGCCAGCAACCCCACGGGACAGGGGAACTATGGCTACACCTTC. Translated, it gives CASNPTGQGNYGYTF.

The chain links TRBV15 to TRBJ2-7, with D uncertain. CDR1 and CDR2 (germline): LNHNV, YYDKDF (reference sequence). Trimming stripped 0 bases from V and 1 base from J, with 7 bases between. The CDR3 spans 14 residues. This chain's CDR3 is CATSRDYGSYEQYF. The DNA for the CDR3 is TGTGCCACCAGCAGAGACTACGGTTCCTACGAGCAGTACTTC.

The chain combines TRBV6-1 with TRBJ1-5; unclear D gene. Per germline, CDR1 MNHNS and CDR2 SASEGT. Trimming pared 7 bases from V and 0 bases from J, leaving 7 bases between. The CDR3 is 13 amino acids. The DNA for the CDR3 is TGTGCCAGCACCCCCTATAGCAATCAGCCCCAGCATTTT. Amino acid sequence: CASTPYSNQPQHF.

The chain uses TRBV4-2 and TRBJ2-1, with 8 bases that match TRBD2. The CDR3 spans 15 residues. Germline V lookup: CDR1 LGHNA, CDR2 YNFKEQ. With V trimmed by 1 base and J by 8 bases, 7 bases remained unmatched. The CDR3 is CASSQAGGPYHEQFF. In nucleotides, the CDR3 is TGTGCCAGCAGCCAAGCGGGAGGGCCTTATCATGAGCAGTTCTTC.

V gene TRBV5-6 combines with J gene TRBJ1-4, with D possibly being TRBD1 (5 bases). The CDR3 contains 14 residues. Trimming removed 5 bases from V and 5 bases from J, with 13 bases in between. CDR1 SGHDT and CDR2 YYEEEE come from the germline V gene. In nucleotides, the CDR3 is TGTGCCAGCAGTACCGGGACCGTCAATGAAAAACTGTTTTTT. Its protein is CASSTGTVNEKLFF. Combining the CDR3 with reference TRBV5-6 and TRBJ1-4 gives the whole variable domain DAGVTQSPTHLIKTRGQQVTLRCSPKSGHDTVSWYQQALGQGPQFIFQYYEEEERQRGNFPDRFSGHQFPNYSSELNVNALLLGDSALYLCASSTGTVNEKLFFGSGTQLSVL.